This T cell receptor beta chain stems from a study of blood T cell repertoires in COVID-19. On the study more broadly: T cells, B-cell-depleted T cells, or PBMCs supplied cDNA or gDNA.

Trimming left V 8 bases short and J 1 base short, with 9 bases between. This CDR3 spans 13 amino acids. Per germline, CDR1 SNHLY and CDR2 FYNNEI. In the source study's methods: Amplifying reference gene primers gave estimates of nucleated cell counts. Assay used: immunoSEQ multiplex PCR; TCRdb lists only in-frame clones, some missing. For V, J and clone size, that table is used; D and trimming come from the DNA. Altogether over 95,000 clones are present, roughly 84% being singletons, with the ten largest covering roughly 2%. Worth noting for this clone: Other DNA sequences from this sample encode an identical CDR3 as well.

The sample taken for sequencing was peripheral blood. The receptor comes from a man in his sixties or seventies with active or convalescent COVID-19. The V gene is TRBV2, the J gene TRBJ1-5; D is possibly TRBD1 (5 bases). The CDR3 protein is CASGRDSNQPQHF. The CDR3 DNA is TGTGCCAGCGGGAGGGACAGCAATCAGCCCCAGCATTTT. The variable domain in full, completed from reference TRBV2 and TRBJ1-5, reads EPEVTQTPSHQVTQMGQEVILRCVPISNHLYFYWYRQILGQKVEFLVSFYNNEISEKSEIFDDQFSVERPDGSNFTLKIRSTKLEDSAMYFCASGRDSNQPQHFGDGTRLSIL.